This T cell receptor (beta chain) was sequenced for a study of response to subunit inactivated influenza vaccine. Findings of the study overall: A suggestion made by the authors is that each seasonal influenza vaccination recruits few new T cells.

TCRdb re-derived calls from the RT-PCR reads in MiXCR, one entry per CDR3 protein. The data hold 650,000 to 850,000 distinct CDR3 sequences, with approximately 15% observed a single time. Turning to this clonotype: Its cognate antigen is unknown.

Germline CDR1 and CDR2: DFQATT and SNEGSKA (reference sequence). Trimming stripped 6 bases from V and 0 bases from J, with 13 bases between. The CDR3 contains 14 residues. The specimen was PBMCs from blood, collected about 14 days before vaccination. The genes are TRBV20-1 and TRBJ2-3; weak D call: TRBD2 (6 bases). This clonotype originated in a man in his forties or fifties who received an inactivated influenza vaccine. CDR3: CSAEVTRSTDTQYF. The CDR3 region has the DNA TGCAGTGCAGAAGTGACTAGGAGCACAGATACGCAGTATTTT.